This TCR beta chain was documented in a study of T cell responses to AZD1222 COVID-19 vaccine. Study observations and caveats: The CD4 TCRs associated with vaccination extended across spike and predominated at 160-218 and 743-854. Repertoire samples came only from after the peak T cell response. Spike-specific TCR depth and breadth grew after two AZD1222 doses.

Doses given second, at about 4 or about 12 weeks, were pooled. TCRdb keeps only in-frame clones here, not all; method: immunoSEQ multiplex PCR. The sample lists 180,000 or so clones, 92% occurring once. This CDR3 region has 13 residues. V lost 5 bases, J lost 7 bases, and 12 bases lay in between. Germline loops: CDR1 SGHNT, CDR2 YENEEA. Comments on this clone: Its cognate antigen is unknown.

The sample here was peripheral blood, taken 28 days after the second AZD1222 dose. The receptor comes from an adult who received the AZD1222 COVID-19 vaccine. The chain employs TRBV11-3 and TRBJ2-1; D perhaps matches TRBD2 (6 bases). CDR3: CASSQSLANEQFF. The CDR3 coding sequence is TGTGCCAGCAGCCAGAGTCTAGCGAATGAGCAGTTCTTC.